A single sample gave rise to the 32 T cell receptor beta chains below, sequenced in a study of T cells in Graves' hyperthyroidism and ophthalmopathy. Researchers took RNA transcripts and amplified the TCR beta CDR3 regions from them. HTBI primers drove first-round RT-PCR of the TCR CDR3. One entry per CDR3 protein, called by TCRdb with MiXCR from the multiplex PCR reads. The sample has 530,000 or so distinct CDR3 sequences; roughly 18% are singletons. Material for sequencing was blood. Every receptor here comes from a woman under 30 with Graves' ophthalmopathy.

A word on this clonotype: This clone may be a read error of a much larger clone one base away. The J gene is TRBJ1-4, the V gene TRBV20-1, with D perhaps TRBD1 (6 bases). Germline CDR1 is DFQATT and CDR2 is SNEGSKA (reference sequence). V was pared by 4 bases and J by 10 bases, with 16 bases between. The CDR3 contains 13 residues. The CDR3 protein is CSATGRGASKLFF. The DNA of the CDR3 is TGCAGTGCTACGGGACGGGGGGCTTCAAAACTGTTTTTT.

This sequence joins TRBV29-1 and TRBJ1-2, with D possibly being TRBD1 (6 bases). The CDR3 is made up of 13 amino acids. The V end lost 6 bases, the J end lost 3 bases, and 14 bases lay between the germline ends. From germline, CDR1 is SQVTM and CDR2 ANQGSEA. DNA for the CDR3: TGCAGCGTACCAGCCGGGACATACTATGGCTACACCTTC. Translating it yields CSVPAGTYYGYTF.

This clonotype was seen many times. CDR3 amino acids: CASSSGTEFTGELFF. CDR3 sequence (DNA): TGTGCCAGCTCATCCGGGACAGAGTTCACCGGGGAGCTGTTTTTT. This chain connects TRBV11-2 to TRBJ2-2, with 7 bases that match TRBD1. The CDR3 has 15 amino acids. J was trimmed by 4 bases and V by 8 bases; bases with no gene match: 10. Germline CDR1 is SGHAT and CDR2 is FQNNGV.

This clonotype occurred many times. This chain joins TRBV28 and TRBJ2-7, with TRBD2 identical over 14 bases. The V and J ends lost 5 bases and 6 bases, in that order; junction bases with no gene match: 15. The CDR3 runs to 18 residues. From germline, CDR1 is MDHEN and CDR2 SYDVKM. CDR3 bases: TGTGCCAGCAGTGATCCGGGACTAGCGGGAGTGGTTGCTGGCGAGCAGTACTTC. This codes for CASSDPGLAGVVAGEQYF.

Only a few counts were recorded for this clonotype. The rearrangement links TRBV6-2 or TRBV6-3 to TRBJ1-6; 9 nucleotides agree with TRBD1. The CDR3 is 15 residues long. After removal of 7 bases from V and 10 bases from J, the junction contained 11 bases not matched to a gene. Germline loops: CDR1 MNHEY, CDR2 SVGEGT. For the CDR3, the DNA is TGTGCCAGCACCCAACTGGGGACAGGGACCTCACCCCTCCACTTT. Its protein is CASTQLGTGTSPLHF.

Only a few counts were recorded for this clonotype. This rearrangement joins TRBV4-1 to TRBJ2-5; no clear D gene. CDR1 and CDR2 from the germline V gene are MGHRA and YSYEKL. Between the trimmed V and J ends, which lost 4 bases and 5 bases, there was a span of 14 bases. This CDR3 is built from 14 residues. The CDR3 nucleotides are TGCGCCAGCAGCCCCAATACCGATGCCGAGACCCAGTACTTC. Encoded protein: CASSPNTDAETQYF.

This clonotype was seen at least ten times. This sequence joins TRBV27 and TRBJ2-5; 8 nucleotides match TRBD1. Trimming removed 2 bases from V and 4 bases from J; junction bases left unmatched: 3. The germline gives CDR1 MNHEY, CDR2 SMNVEV (reference sequence). The CDR3 loop spans 14 amino acids. CDR3 bases: TGTGCCAGCAGTTTAGACAGGGGTGGAGAGACCCAGTACTTC. Protein: CASSLDRGGETQYF.

This clonotype was detected a few times. The genes are TRBV19 and TRBJ1-2; possible D gene TRBD1, 6 bases. Trimming left V 7 bases short and J 8 bases short, with 17 bases between. Germline V gives CDR1 LNHDA, CDR2 SQIVND (reference sequence). This CDR3 is built from 13 residues. The CDR3 reads CASTGEPSRGYTF. CDR3 nucleotide sequence: TGTGCCAGTACAGGGGAACCCTCTCGAGGCTACACCTTC.

This clonotype was seen ten or more times. The V and J genes are TRBV30 and TRBJ2-1; tentative D call: TRBD1 (5 bases). Trimming took off 3 bases at V and 8 bases at J, with 11 bases between the two ends. The CDR3 is 12 residues long. Germline V gene sequence: CDR1 GTSNPN, CDR2 SVGIG (reference sequence). CDR3 loop: CAWSDPGYEQFF. For the CDR3, the DNA is TGTGCCTGGAGCGACCCAGGGTATGAGCAGTTCTTC.

As for this clonotype: With a much larger clone just one base away, this may be a read error. The J gene is TRBJ1-2, the V gene TRBV10-2; D unclear. CDR3 length equals 13 residues. Germline lookup yields CDR1 WSHSY and CDR2 SAAADI. The CDR3 coding sequence is TGCGCCGGCAGTGGGCGAGAAAACTATGGCTACACCTTC. The encoded protein is CAGSGRENYGYTF.

The chain joins TRBV20-1 to TRBJ1-1, with TRBD1 as a possible D gene (5 bases). The CDR3 is made up of 18 amino acids. The V gene lost 0 bases and the J gene lost 2 bases, with 22 bases spanning the gap. Looked up from germline, CDR1 is DFQATT and CDR2 is SNEGSKA (reference sequence). The CDR3 DNA reads as TGCAGTGCTAGAGATGGTGGAGGGGAAGCTTTCTTCAACACTGAAGCTTTCTTT. Residues: CSARDGGGEAFFNTEAFF.

This clonotype came up a few times. The V and J genes are TRBV6-1 and TRBJ1-1; D uncertain. The length of the CDR3 is 15 residues. Germline V gene data show CDR1 as MNHNS and CDR2 as SASEGT. Trimming took 6 bases from V and 1 from J, leaving 15 bases between them. This CDR3 is CASSPLRSTNTEAFF. In DNA, the CDR3 is TGTGCCAGCAGCCCACTACGGTCGACGAACACTGAAGCTTTCTTT.

This clonotype has a handful of counts. The chain recombines TRBV6-2 or TRBV6-3 with TRBJ2-7; no firm D call. V lost 8 bases, J lost 4 bases, and 15 bases lay in between. CDR3 length: 13 amino acids. CDR1 is MNHEY and CDR2 is SVGEGT in the germline V gene. CDR3 amino acids: CASFDTEAYEQYF. The CDR3 DNA sequence: TGTGCCAGCTTCGACACAGAGGCTTACGAGCAGTACTTC.

V usage is TRBV11-2 and J usage is TRBJ2-7; the D gene could be TRBD1 or TRBD2 (6 bases each). Trimming pared 1 base from V and 2 bases from J, leaving 15 bases between. CDR3 length: 16 amino acids. Germline V gene lookup returns CDR1 SGHAT and CDR2 FQNNGV. CDR3 sequence reads: CASSLARGTPTYEQYF. The CDR3 coding sequence is TGTGCCAGCAGCTTAGCCCGGGGGACACCTACCTACGAGCAGTACTTC.

The table lists this clonotype with many counts. The chain is built from TRBV7-8 and TRBJ1-4, with a possible D match to TRBD1 (6 bases). The CDR3 sequence is 16 residues long. Trimming stripped 4 bases from V and 2 bases from J, with 14 bases between. CDR1 SGHVS and CDR2 FQNEAQ come from the germline V gene. CDR3 nucleotides: TGTGCCAGCAGCTACACAGGGTTCAGCACTAATGAAAAACTGTTTTTT. Translated, it gives CASSYTGFSTNEKLFF.

The chain has TRBV7-2 and TRBJ1-6; D not resolved. The V and J ends lost 5 bases and 5 bases respectively, with 16 bases between them. Germline V CDR1 and CDR2: SGHTA, FQGNSA. The CDR3 has 16 amino acids. This chain's CDR3 is CASSTTDTRDNSPLHF. The DNA of the CDR3 is TGTGCCAGCAGCACTACTGACACCAGAGATAATTCACCCCTCCACTTT.

The CDR3 spells CASSPEGQRTDTQYF. The CDR3 DNA reads as TGCGCCAGCAGCCCCGAGGGACAGAGGACAGATACGCAGTATTTT. This chain joins TRBV4-1 and TRBJ2-3, with TRBD1 identical over 7 bases. Trimming cost V 4 bases and J 3 bases; bases outside gene matches: 7. Germline lookup yields CDR1 MGHRA and CDR2 YSYEKL. There are 15 residues in the CDR3.

This clonotype has a count of ten or more. The rearrangement uses TRBV3-1 and TRBJ2-7; no firm D call. This CDR3 spans 11 amino acids. The V gene lost 6 bases and the J gene lost 2 bases, with 5 bases spanning the gap. CDR1 is LGHDT, CDR2 YNNKEL, per germline (reference sequence). CDR3 nucleotides: TGTGCCAGCAGTCACACCTACGAGCAGTACTTC. Protein sequence: CASSHTYEQYF.

In its sample, this clonotype was seen a few times. The chain links TRBV6-1 to TRBJ2-5; the match to TRBD1 covers 9 bases. With V trimmed by 4 bases and J by 6 bases, 9 bases remained unmatched. The CDR3 has 15 residues. The germline V gene encodes CDR1 MNHNS and CDR2 SASEGT. CDR3 sequence reads: CASSATGGSGKTQYF. As DNA, the CDR3 is TGTGCCAGCAGTGCAACAGGGGGCTCAGGAAAGACCCAGTACTTC.

There are many counts of this clonotype. The rearrangement uses TRBV6-2 or TRBV6-3 and TRBJ2-3, with 12 bases fitting TRBD2. Trimming took 0 bases from V and 0 from J; bases not matched to a gene: 10. This CDR3 is 20 amino acids long. The V gene's germline CDR1 is MNHEY and CDR2 SVGEGT. CDR3 region: CASSYSRLAGVGTSTDTQYF. Written as DNA, the CDR3 is TGTGCCAGCAGTTACTCTCGACTAGCGGGAGTCGGTACTAGCACAGATACGCAGTATTTT.

Only a few counts were recorded for this clonotype. The chain recombines TRBV5-1 with TRBJ2-1; 9 positions match TRBD1. Germline values: CDR1 SGHRS, CDR2 YFSETQ. The J segment lost 4 bases and the V segment lost 1 base, leaving 6 bases of the junction unmatched. The CDR3 runs 16 residues. The CDR3 region is CASSLTRDRAYNEQFF. CDR3 in DNA: TGCGCCAGCAGCTTGACCCGGGACAGGGCGTACAATGAGCAGTTCTTC. The whole variable domain, remainder taken from reference TRBV5-1 and TRBJ2-1, is KAGVTQTPRYLIKTRGQQVTLSCSPISGHRSVSWYQQTPGQGLQFLFEYFSETQRNKGNFPGRFSGRQFSNSRSEMNVSTLELGDSALYLCASSLTRDRAYNEQFFGPGTRLTVL.

At least ten counts were recorded for this clonotype. The chain employs TRBV27 and TRBJ1-1; 7 positions agree with TRBD1. The CDR3 runs to 18 residues. V shed 6 bases and J 6 bases; nucleotides not matched to a gene: 22. Germline V gives CDR1 MNHEY, CDR2 SMNVEV (reference sequence). The CDR3 here is CASRTDPDLGGTVAEAFF. In DNA form, the CDR3 reads TGTGCCAGCAGGACGGACCCAGACTTAGGGGGCACCGTCGCTGAAGCTTTCTTT.

In its sample, this clonotype was seen many times. The chain uses TRBV4-1 and TRBJ2-1; 9 nucleotides agree with TRBD2. The CDR3 sequence is 17 residues long. Germline V gene lookup returns CDR1 MGHRA and CDR2 YSYEKL. With V trimmed by 0 bases and J by 8 bases, 11 bases remained unmatched. CDR3 protein: CASSQERYAGGQDEQFF. The CDR3 nucleotides read TGCGCCAGCAGCCAAGAGAGGTACGCGGGGGGGCAAGATGAGCAGTTCTTC.

This clonotype has only a few counts. This chain links TRBV4-1 with TRBJ2-1, with TRBD2 identical over 8 bases. Germline V gene data show CDR1 as MGHRA and CDR2 as YSYEKL. The length of the CDR3 is 15 residues. V lost 1 base and J lost 8; bases outside the gene matches: 7. CDR3 region: CASSQAVGGAHEQFF. CDR3 bases: TGCGCCAGCAGCCAAGCTGTCGGGGGGGCCCATGAGCAGTTCTTC.

This clonotype was detected many times. The chain recombines TRBV6-1 with TRBJ2-7; TRBD1 aligns across 8 bases. CDR3 length equals 14 residues. CDR1 and CDR2 from the germline V gene are MNHNS and SASEGT. The V segment lost 6 bases and the J segment 3 bases; nucleotides outside the gene matches: 7. For the CDR3, the DNA is TGTGCCAGCAGCGAGGGGGACAGGTACTACGAGCAGTACTTC. It encodes CASSEGDRYYEQYF.

This clonotype showed up many times. The chain links TRBV11-1 to TRBJ2-2; D gene unclear. The V gene lost 4 bases and the J gene lost 4 bases, with 10 bases spanning the gap. Germline V gene sequence: CDR1 SGHAT, CDR2 FQDESV (reference sequence). The CDR3 extends over 14 amino acids. CDR3 sequence (DNA): TGTGCCAGCAGCTCAGACCTGAGCACCGGGGAGCTGTTTTTT. This sequence encodes CASSSDLSTGELFF.

This sequence joins TRBV7-9 and TRBJ1-3, with D unresolved. V dropped 4 bases and J dropped 8 bases, with 18 bases sitting between them. Looked up from germline, CDR1 is SEHNR and CDR2 is FQNEAQ (reference sequence). The CDR3 consists of 15 residues. CDR3: CASSSNGPRGDTIYF. In nucleotides, the CDR3 is TGTGCCAGCAGCTCTAATGGGCCCCGCGGGGACACCATATATTTT.

This clonotype has a handful of counts. V gene TRBV3-1 combines with J gene TRBJ2-7; perhaps D is TRBD1 or TRBD2 (5 bases each). The V and J ends lost 3 bases and 0 bases respectively, with 12 bases between them. The germline gives CDR1 LGHDT, CDR2 YNNKEL (reference sequence). This CDR3 spans 15 amino acids. As DNA, the CDR3 is TGTGCCAGCAGCCATATCGGGACCGGCTCCTACGAGCAGTACTTC. It codes for CASSHIGTGSYEQYF.

The chain couples TRBV24-1 to TRBJ1-1; the D gene is possibly TRBD1 (6 bases). The CDR3 spans 13 residues. CDR1 is KGHDR and CDR2 is SFDVKD in the germline V gene. V lost 6 bases, J lost 4 bases, and 11 bases lay in between. CDR3 sequence: CATSLGGGTEAFF. The DNA of the CDR3 is TGTGCCACCAGTCTTGGAGGGGGCACTGAAGCTTTCTTT.

The V and J genes are TRBV28 and TRBJ2-2; no clear D gene. Germline V gene sequence: CDR1 MDHEN, CDR2 SYDVKM. CDR3 length: 13 residues. V was cut by 7 bases and J by 1 base, with 7 bases left in between. CDR3 sequence reads: CASNLRNTGELFF. The CDR3 coding sequence is TGTGCCAGCAACCTCAGGAACACCGGGGAGCTGTTTTTT.

The chain combines TRBV27 with TRBJ1-5, with 9 bases matching TRBD1. Losses at the gene ends were 5 bases for V and 5 bases for J; bases not matched to a gene: 10. This CDR3 is 16 amino acids long. Germline CDR1 reads MNHEY; CDR2 reads SMNVEV (reference sequence). DNA of the CDR3: TGTGCCAGCAGTCCCTACGCGGGACAGGGTGATCAGCCCCAGCATTTT. This sequence encodes CASSPYAGQGDQPQHF.

This clonotype was picked up many times. The rearrangement joins TRBV30 to TRBJ2-7; 14 nucleotides agree with TRBD2. CDR1 is GTSNPN, CDR2 SVGIG, per germline (reference sequence). V shed 2 bases and J 4 bases; nucleotides not matched to a gene: 7. The CDR3 is 16 amino acids. The CDR3: CAWSPGTSGSKYEQYF. For the CDR3, the DNA is TGTGCCTGGAGTCCCGGGACTAGCGGGAGCAAGTACGAGCAGTACTTC. The entire variable domain, with the rest obtained from reference TRBV30 and TRBJ2-7, is as follows: SQTIHQWPATLVQPVGSPLSLECTVEGTSNPNLYWYRQAAGRGLQLLFYSVGIGQISSEVPQNLSASRPQDRQFILSSKKLLLSDSGFYLCAWSPGTSGSKYEQYFGPGTRLTVT.